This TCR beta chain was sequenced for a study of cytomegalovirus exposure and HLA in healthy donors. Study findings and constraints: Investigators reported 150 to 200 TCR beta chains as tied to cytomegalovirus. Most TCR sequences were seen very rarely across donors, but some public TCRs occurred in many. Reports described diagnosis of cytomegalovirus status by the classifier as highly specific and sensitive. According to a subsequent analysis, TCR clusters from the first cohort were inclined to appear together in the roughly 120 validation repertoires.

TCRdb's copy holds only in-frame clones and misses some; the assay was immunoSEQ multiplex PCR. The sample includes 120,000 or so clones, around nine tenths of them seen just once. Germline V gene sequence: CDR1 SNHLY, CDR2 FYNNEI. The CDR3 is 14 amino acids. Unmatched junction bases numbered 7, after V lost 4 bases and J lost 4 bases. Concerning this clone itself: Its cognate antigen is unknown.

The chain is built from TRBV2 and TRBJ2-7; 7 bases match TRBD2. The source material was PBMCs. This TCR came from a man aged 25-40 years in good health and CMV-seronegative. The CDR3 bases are TGTGCCAGCAGTGTAGGGCGGGAGTTTTACGAGCAGTACTTC. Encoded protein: CASSVGREFYEQYF.